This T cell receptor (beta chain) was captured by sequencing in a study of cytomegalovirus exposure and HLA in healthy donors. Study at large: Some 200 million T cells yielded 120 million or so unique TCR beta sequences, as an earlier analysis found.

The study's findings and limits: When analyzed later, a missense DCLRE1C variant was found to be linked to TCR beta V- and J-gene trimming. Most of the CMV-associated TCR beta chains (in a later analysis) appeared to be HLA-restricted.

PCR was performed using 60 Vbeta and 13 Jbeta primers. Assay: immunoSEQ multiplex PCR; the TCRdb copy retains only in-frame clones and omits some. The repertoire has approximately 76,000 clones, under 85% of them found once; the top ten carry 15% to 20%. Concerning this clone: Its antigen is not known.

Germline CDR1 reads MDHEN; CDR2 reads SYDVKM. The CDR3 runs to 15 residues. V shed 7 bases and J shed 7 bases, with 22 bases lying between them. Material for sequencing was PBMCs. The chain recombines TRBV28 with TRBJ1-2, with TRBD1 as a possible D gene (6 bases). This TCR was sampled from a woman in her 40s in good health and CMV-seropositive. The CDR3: CASTASPQGLAGYTF. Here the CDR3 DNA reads TGTGCCAGCACGGCGTCACCACAGGGCTTGGCTGGCTACACCTTC.